This T cell receptor beta chain stems from a study of blood T cells in healthy people across ages. Trimming removed 11 bases from V and 1 base from J, with 9 bases in between. The CDR3 runs to 12 residues. The V gene's germline CDR1 is SEHNR and CDR2 FQNEAQ (reference sequence). The authors ran a second PCR of roughly 6 to 12 cycles using a sample-barcoded 5' primer and a J-beta primer mix. TCRdb redid the calling of the 5' RACE reads with MiXCR, one entry per CDR3 protein. The data show about 800,000 distinct CDR3 sequences, roughly 60% seen once. The V call is TRBV7-9, the J call TRBJ2-1; D unresolved. Material: blood. The source is a man aged 25-40 years in good health. This CDR3 is CAGRPSYNEQFF. Here the CDR3 DNA reads TGTGCCGGTAGGCCGTCCTACAATGAGCAGTTCTTC.